Following are 8 T cell receptor beta chains from one sample sequenced in a study of OX40 agonist ivuxolimab in advanced cancers. Sequencing was performed with immunoSEQ multiplex PCR; in TCRdb, only in-frame clones are kept and a portion is missing. The sample has 65,000 to 80,000 clones; 85% to 95% are singletons. Here the sequenced sample was CD4+ or CD8+ T cells sorted from blood, taken in a trial of the OX40 agonist ivuxolimab. These receptors were taken from an adult with an advanced solid tumor such as melanoma, head and neck, liver or kidney cancer.

A few counts support this clone. The chain recombines TRBV27 with TRBJ1-1, with D perhaps matching TRBD1 (5 bases). The germline CDR1 and CDR2 sequences are MNHEY and SMNVEV (reference sequence). V lost 4 bases and J lost 6, with 12 bases in between. The CDR3 has 13 amino acids. The CDR3 loop is CASSSPQGSEAFF. The DNA for the CDR3 is TGTGCCAGCAGTTCACCTCAGGGATCTGAAGCTTTCTTT.

The chain has TRBV4-1 and TRBJ2-5; D might be TRBD1 (5 bases). CDR3 length: 14 residues. Trimming removed 2 bases at V and 5 bases at J, with 12 bases between. Per germline, CDR1 MGHRA and CDR2 YSYEKL. The CDR3 coding sequence is TGCGCCAGCAGCCAAACGCAGGGTTGGGAGACCCAGTACTTC. Its translation is CASSQTQGWETQYF.

The chain carries TRBV27 and TRBJ2-7; the D is unclear. Trimming took 2 bases from V and 1 from J, leaving 6 bases between them. Germline CDR1 is MNHEY and CDR2 is SMNVEV (reference sequence). The length of the CDR3 is 13 residues. The CDR3 bases are TGTGCCAGCAGTTTACCAGGTTCCTACGAGCAGTACTTC. This gives the protein CASSLPGSYEQYF.

The J gene is TRBJ1-1, the V gene TRBV7-6; D is perhaps TRBD1 (5 bases). This CDR3 is built from 12 residues. The germline gives CDR1 SGHVS, CDR2 FNYEAQ. V was shortened by 1 base and J by 6 bases, with 6 bases between the two germline ends. The CDR3 protein is CASSLVGAEAFF. In DNA, the CDR3 is TGTGCCAGCAGCTTAGTGGGGGCTGAAGCTTTCTTT.

The chain joins TRBV13 to TRBJ2-3; D uncertain. V was pared by 1 base and J by 5 bases, with 10 bases between. This CDR3 has 14 amino acids. Germline CDR1 and CDR2: PRHDT and FYEKMQ (reference sequence). CDR3: CASSLVTSEDTQYF. The CDR3 nucleotides read TGTGCCAGCAGCTTAGTAACTTCTGAAGATACGCAGTATTTT.

V gene TRBV4-3 combines with J gene TRBJ1-2; no definite D call. CDR1 and CDR2 from the germline V gene are LGHNA and YSLEER. V shed 0 bases and J shed 4 bases, with 12 bases lying between them. This CDR3 is 15 amino acids long. DNA for the CDR3: TGCGCCAGCAGCCAAGACGGTTGGATCGGCTATGGCTACACCTTC. This gives the protein CASSQDGWIGYGYTF.

J is TRBJ1-4 and V is TRBV14; unclear D gene. This CDR3 contains 16 residues. The V and J ends lost 2 bases and 3 bases respectively, with 13 bases between them. Germline-derived CDR1 and CDR2 are SGHDN and FVKESK. CDR3 loop: CASSQLPQEANEKLFF. The CDR3 nucleotides read TGTGCCAGCAGCCAACTTCCCCAGGAGGCTAATGAAAAACTGTTTTTT. Combining the CDR3 with reference TRBV14 and TRBJ1-4 gives the whole variable domain EAGVTQFPSHSVIEKGQTVTLRCDPISGHDNLYWYRRVMGKEIKFLLHFVKESKQDESGMPNNRFLAERTGGTYSTLKVQPAELEDSGVYFCASSQLPQEANEKLFFGSGTQLSVL.

This sequence joins TRBV27 and TRBJ1-1; TRBD1 might be the D (6 bases). The germline V and J ends were trimmed by 4 bases and 3 bases, with 9 bases remaining between them. The CDR3 covers 13 residues. CDR1 MNHEY and CDR2 SMNVEV come from the germline V gene (reference sequence). For the CDR3, the DNA is TGTGCCAGCAGTTGGGCAGGGGACACTGAAGCTTTCTTT. Translated, it gives CASSWAGDTEAFF.